This T cell receptor beta chain was sequenced during a study of blood T cell repertoires in COVID-19. Per germline, CDR1 MDHEN and CDR2 SYDVKM. This CDR3 spans 15 amino acids. Losses at the gene ends were 4 bases for V and 4 bases for J; bases not matched to a gene: 8. This clone was seen at least ten times. Original data processing: Reference gene primer amplification in the assay estimated nucleated cell counts. The repertoire was sequenced with immunoSEQ multiplex PCR; TCRdb's copy has only in-frame clones and lacks some. V, J and clone size are taken as reported in that table, and D and trimming were inferred from the DNA itself. The table shows approximately 400,000 clones, with more than 75% occurring only once.

The chain recombines TRBV28 with TRBJ2-7; 9 nucleotides line up with TRBD2. The sequencing sample was made of peripheral blood. The receptor comes from a human donor with acute or convalescent COVID-19. The donor label of this sample is uncertain. CDR3: CASSSLAGIVYEQYF. CDR3 DNA sequence: TGTGCCAGCAGTTCCCTAGCGGGGATCGTATACGAGCAGTACTTC.